This TCR beta chain was captured in a study of blood T cells in healthy people across ages. Points on this clonotype: Its antigen is as yet unknown.

Through a sample-barcoded 5' primer and a J-beta primer mix, a second PCR was run for about 6 to 11 cycles. TCRdb passed the 5' RACE reads through MiXCR, listing each CDR3 protein once. The repertoire holds roughly 680,000 distinct CDR3 sequences, approximately 21% seen once, with roughly 3.7% in the top ten. Findings and limits, study-wide: Diversity of TCR beta per million T cells declined in a roughly linear way with age.

Trimming at V came to 4 bases and at J to 1 base, leaving 12 bases not matched to a gene. This CDR3 is 16 amino acids long. Germline V gene sequence: CDR1 DFQATT, CDR2 SNEGSKA (reference sequence). The source is a man in his 70s in good health. The sequenced material came from blood. The chain uses TRBV20-1 and TRBJ2-5, with 7 nucleotides matching TRBD1. The chain's CDR3 is CSATSRDSQFQETQYF. CDR3 nucleotides: TGCAGTGCTACCTCTAGGGACAGTCAGTTCCAAGAGACCCAGTACTTC.